This TCR beta chain was captured in a study of control samples from healthy donors and cancer patients. In the case of this clone: The sample holds other DNA sequences that translate to the same CDR3.

Produced via immunoSEQ multiplex PCR; TCRdb's table is partial and in-frame only. This sample has fewer than 90,000 clones, with about 90% found just once. CDR1 SQVTM and CDR2 ANQGSEA come from the germline V gene. The CDR3 totals 11 residues. The V gene lost 3 bases and the J gene lost 4 bases, with 5 bases spanning the gap. This receptor was obtained from a man aged 50 to 59 in good health. The sequenced material came from blood. This chain connects TRBV29-1 to TRBJ2-3; no clear D gene. The CDR3 sequence is CSVESPDTQYF. The CDR3 nucleotides are TGCAGCGTTGAGTCGCCAGATACGCAGTATTTT.